This T cell receptor (beta chain) was obtained from a study of cytotoxic CD8 clonotypes in ibrutinib-treated CLL. Study-level information: Timing of response sample collection was a median about twelve months after treatment start, with a range of 6 to 36.

Germline V gene sequence: CDR1 MDHEN, CDR2 SYDVKM. The CDR3 is made up of 13 amino acids. Deletions cut 7 bases from V and 7 bases from J, with 17 bases between. Repertoires were generated with immunoSEQ multiplex PCR, while TCRdb's copy carries only in-frame clones and drops some. This sample has under 200,000 clones, with around 84% found just once. This specimen consisted of PBMCs, obtained after 12 months of ibrutinib treatment. The V call is TRBV28, the J call TRBJ2-7; D might be TRBD2 (6 bases). The receptor was isolated from a human donor with chronic lymphocytic leukemia. CDR3 DNA: TGTGCCAGCACCGGTCGAGGGCTAGCGGAGCAGTACTTC. Its protein is CASTGRGLAEQYF.